The T cell receptor (beta chain) under discussion was sequenced for a study of blood T cell repertoires in COVID-19. Whole-study context: T cells, B-cell-depleted T cells, or PBMCs provided the cDNA or gDNA that served as material.

CDR3 length: 18 residues. Trimming left V 5 bases short and J 0 bases short, with 17 bases between. CDR1 and CDR2 (germline): LNHDA, SQIVND (reference sequence). Profiled with immunoSEQ multiplex PCR; TCRdb holds only in-frame clones, not every one. Among under 85,000 clones listed, approximately 84% were seen once. The receptor was derived from a man in his forties or fifties with COVID-19, enrolled during active disease. Specimen: peripheral blood. The J gene is TRBJ2-6, the V gene TRBV19; tentative D call: TRBD1 (7 bases). The CDR3 DNA sequence: TGTGCCAGTAGTGATGCGGGACAGACCCTCTCTGGGGCCAACGTCCTGACTTTC. Translation gives CASSDAGQTLSGANVLTF.